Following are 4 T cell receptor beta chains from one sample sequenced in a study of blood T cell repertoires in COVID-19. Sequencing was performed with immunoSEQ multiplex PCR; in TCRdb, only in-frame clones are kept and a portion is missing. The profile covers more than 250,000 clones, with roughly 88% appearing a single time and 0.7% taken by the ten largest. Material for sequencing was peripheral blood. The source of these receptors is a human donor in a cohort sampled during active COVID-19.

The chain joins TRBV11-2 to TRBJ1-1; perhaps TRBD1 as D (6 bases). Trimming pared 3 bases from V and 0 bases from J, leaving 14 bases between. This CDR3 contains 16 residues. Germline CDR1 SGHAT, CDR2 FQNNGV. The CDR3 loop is CASSLNRGHLNTEAFF. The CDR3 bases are TGTGCCAGCAGCTTGAACCGGGGACACCTGAACACTGAAGCTTTCTTT.

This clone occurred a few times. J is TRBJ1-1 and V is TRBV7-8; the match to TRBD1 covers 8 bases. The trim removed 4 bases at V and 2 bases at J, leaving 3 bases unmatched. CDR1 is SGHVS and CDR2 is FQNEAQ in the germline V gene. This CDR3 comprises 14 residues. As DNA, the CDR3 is TGTGCCAGCAGCTCGACAGGGGCCAACACTGAAGCTTTCTTT. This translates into CASSSTGANTEAFF. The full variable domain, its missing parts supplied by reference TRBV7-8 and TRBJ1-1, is GAGVSQSPRYKVAKRGQDVALRCDPISGHVSLFWYQQALGQGPEFLTYFQNEAQLDKSGLPSDRFFAERPEGSVSTLKIQRTQQEDSAVYLCASSSTGANTEAFFGQGTRLTVV.

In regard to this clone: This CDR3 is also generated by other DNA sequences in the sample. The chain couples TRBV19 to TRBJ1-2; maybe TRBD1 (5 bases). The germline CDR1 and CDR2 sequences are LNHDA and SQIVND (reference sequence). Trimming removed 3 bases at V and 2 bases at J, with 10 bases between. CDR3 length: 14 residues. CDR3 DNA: TGTGCCAGTAGTATTACAGGCGCGAACTATGGCTACACCTTC. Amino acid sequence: CASSITGANYGYTF.

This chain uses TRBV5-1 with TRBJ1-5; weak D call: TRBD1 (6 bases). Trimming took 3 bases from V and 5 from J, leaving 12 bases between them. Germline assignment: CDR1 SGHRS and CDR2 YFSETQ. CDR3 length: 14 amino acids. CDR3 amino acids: CASSSTTGDQPQHF. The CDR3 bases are TGCGCCAGCAGCTCGACGACAGGAGATCAGCCCCAGCATTTT.